Sequencing of this T cell receptor (beta chain) was carried out in a study of blood T cell repertoires in COVID-19 (dated by TCRdb to about 2020). As for the study more broadly: Samples from collaborators originated in the United States, Italy and Spain and spanned both the acute and convalescent phases of COVID-19. A de-identified subject ID, COVID-19 status, age in years and sex were almost always included in the sample metadata. The dataset comprised deeply sampled blood TCRbeta repertoires from subjects exposed to, actively infected with, or recovered from COVID-19. A freely available public database, intended as a resource for researchers studying the immune response to SARS-CoV-2, is where the repertoires were released. Where HLA class I and class II types were available, the types were taken from metadata supplied by the sample provider, not from assay-based typing. Samples came from the ongoing ImmuneRACE study (first 160 participants) plus 1,254 subjects from 6 global collaborators. The material from the prospective study consisted of cDNA or gDNA derived from T cells, B-cell-depleted T cells, or PBMCs.

TCRbeta CDR3 regions were amplified from genomic DNA using the immunoSEQ Assay, a bias-controlled multiplex PCR. Processing in the source paper ran as follows. The number of nucleated cells in each sample was estimated from the amplification of reference gene primers within the assay. Sequence reads were collapsed and filtered to measure the absolute abundance of every unique TCRbeta CDR3 rearrangement. For each sample, productive Simpson clonality was calculated by taking the square root of Simpson's diversity index across productive rearrangements. Sourced from immuneACCESS, this table was stored by TCRdb with only in-frame sequences that have V and J called. A share of the clones is absent; for the studies checked, an unresolved V gene accounts for under half, and the remainder has no known explanation. For V, J and clone size, that table is used; D and trimming come from the DNA. This sample has some 80,000 clones in its table, and about nine tenths of those were observed once. The ten largest clones take up roughly 0.72% of the sample.

According to the germline V gene, CDR1 reads SGDLS and CDR2 reads YYNGEE. Measured from the cysteine to the phenylalanine, the CDR3 is 15 residues long. CDR3 DNA is the only sequence kept; it has 45 bases, read in frame from the first base. From V the trimming removes 0 bases and from J it removes 8 bases, while the gene matches leave 7 bases of the junction unaccounted for. Collaborating institutions collected whole blood in K2EDTA tubes following their own protocols. For TCRbeta analysis, collaborator samples were shipped as frozen whole blood, as isolated PBMCs, or as DNA extracted from either sample type. Study-wide findings and limitations: How much clinical and demographic metadata was included differed by source and by participant, and the metadata was provided uncurated.

Notes on this clone: Its specific antigen is unknown. Nothing much larger sits one base from this clone, and base qualities are not available.

Sample: peripheral blood. The clonotype comes from a woman aged 80 or over with acute or convalescent COVID-19. The chain couples TRBV9 to TRBJ1-2; 10 central bases correspond to TRBD1. CDR3 sequence: CASSVAGTGERGYTF. The sequenced DNA is TGTGCCAGCAGCGTAGCAGGGACAGGGGAACGGGGCTACACCTTC.